This T cell receptor beta chain was identified in a study of T cell responses to AZD1222 COVID-19 vaccine. Background on the study: Some second doses came at about 4 weeks and others at about 12 weeks; these were pooled. Findings and limits, study-wide: Donors were mostly white British, more females; clonal diversity possibly underestimated.

This clone showed up just once. The antigen remains undetermined. With 1 base removed from V and 6 bases from J, the gap between germline ends came to 7 bases. Germline V gives CDR1 SGHTA, CDR2 FQGNSA. This CDR3 has 12 amino acids. Some clones are missing from TCRdb's copy, which holds only in-frame ones; the method was immunoSEQ multiplex PCR. The table lists some 120,000 clones, roughly 90% of them singletons, with more than 4% in the top ten. The chain carries TRBV7-2 and TRBJ2-7; no definite D call. This specimen was peripheral blood, taken on day 0 of AZD1222 vaccination. The source of this sequence is an adult in good health. CDR3 DNA: TGTGCCAGCAGCTTAGGAGGCCGCGAGCAGTACTTC. Translation: CASSLGGREQYF.